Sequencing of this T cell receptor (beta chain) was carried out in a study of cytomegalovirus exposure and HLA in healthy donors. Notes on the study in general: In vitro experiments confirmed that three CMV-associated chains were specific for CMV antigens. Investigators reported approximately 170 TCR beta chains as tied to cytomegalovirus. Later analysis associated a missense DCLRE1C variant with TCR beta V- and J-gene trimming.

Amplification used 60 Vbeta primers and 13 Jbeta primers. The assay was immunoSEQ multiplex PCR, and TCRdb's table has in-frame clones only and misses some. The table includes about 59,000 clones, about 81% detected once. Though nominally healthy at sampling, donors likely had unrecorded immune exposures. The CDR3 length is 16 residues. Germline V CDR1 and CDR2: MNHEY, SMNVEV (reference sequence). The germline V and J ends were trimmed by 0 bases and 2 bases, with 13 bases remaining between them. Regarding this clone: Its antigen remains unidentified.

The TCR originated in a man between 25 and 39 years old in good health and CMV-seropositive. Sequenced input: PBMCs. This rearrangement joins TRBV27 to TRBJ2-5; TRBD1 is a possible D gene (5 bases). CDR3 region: CASSLSIRQTQETQYF. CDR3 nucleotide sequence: TGTGCCAGCAGTTTATCGATAAGACAGACACAAGAGACCCAGTACTTC.